A single T cell receptor beta chain is shown here with its context. Its antigen is unknown. Using immunoSEQ multiplex PCR, the repertoire was profiled, and TCRdb retains in-frame clones only, with some absent. The profile shows about 34,000 clones, 82% of them singletons. This record belongs to a study of T cells in narcolepsy. Study outcomes and limitations: Blood of same and different patients, but not healthy controls, reportedly held recurring autoreactive clonotypes.

Per the germline V gene, CDR1 is SGHTS and CDR2 is YDEGEE. The CDR3 length is 13 residues. This receptor was taken from a human donor with narcolepsy. The sample consisted of CD45RA- memory CD4+ T cells from PBMCs. The chain has TRBV5-8 and TRBJ2-6; tentatively, D is TRBD2 (5 bases). The CDR3, as DNA: TGTGCTTGGAGGCGCTCTGGGGCCAACGTCCTGACTTTC. As protein: CAWRRSGANVLTF.